One and the same sample provided the 7 T cell receptor beta chains below, sequenced in a study of T cells in Graves' hyperthyroidism and ophthalmopathy. RNA transcripts yielded amplified TCR beta CDR3 regions. The TCR CDR3 first-round RT-PCR relied on the HTBI primer set. TCRdb recomputed calls from the multiplex PCR reads with MiXCR, one row per CDR3 protein. The profile shows 200,000 to 250,000 distinct CDR3 sequences, over 15% of them singletons. What was sequenced was blood. Receptors originate from a woman between 18 and 30 years old with Graves' ophthalmopathy.

In this sample, this clonotype turned up many times. The chain recombines TRBV7-8 with TRBJ1-4; D remains unclear. Germline lookup yields CDR1 SGHVS and CDR2 FQNEAQ. Trimming stripped 5 bases from V and 0 bases from J, with 10 bases between. The CDR3 loop spans 15 amino acids. The CDR3 DNA follows: TGTGCCAGCAGCGGGCTGGTAGCAACTAATGAAAAACTGTTTTTT. Translating gives CASSGLVATNEKLFF.

This clonotype has ten or more counts. The genes are TRBV7-9 and TRBJ2-7, with TRBD1 matching over 9 bases. Germline lookup yields CDR1 SEHNR and CDR2 FQNEAQ (reference sequence). V was pared by 0 bases and J by 3 bases, with 3 bases of the junction left unmatched. The CDR3 totals 15 residues. The CDR3 protein is CASSLAGTGFYEQYF. CDR3 sequence (DNA): TGTGCCAGCAGCTTAGCCGGGACAGGGTTCTACGAGCAGTACTTC.

This clonotype came up a few times. The V and J genes are TRBV7-9 and TRBJ2-3; 7 nucleotides agree with TRBD1. The CDR3 spans 17 residues. After removal of 5 bases from V and 2 bases from J, the junction contained 13 bases not matched to a gene. The germline V gene has CDR1 SEHNR and CDR2 FQNEAQ (reference sequence). The CDR3 DNA sequence: TGTGCCAGCAGCCCTTCCGGTACAGGGGCGAACACAGATACGCAGTATTTT. Protein: CASSPSGTGANTDTQYF.

Many counts were recorded for this clonotype. The chain employs TRBV28 and TRBJ2-2, with 8 nucleotides matching TRBD1. J gave up 8 bases and V 1 base, and 9 bases lay outside the gene matches. Germline V gives CDR1 MDHEN, CDR2 SYDVKM. This CDR3 region has 16 residues. The CDR3 sequence: CASSLFRTGNNGELFF. CDR3 in DNA: TGTGCCAGCAGTTTATTCCGGACAGGGAATAATGGGGAGCTGTTTTTT.

V usage is TRBV7-9 and J usage is TRBJ2-1, with 15 nucleotides matching TRBD2. The V and J ends lost 4 bases and 5 bases, in that order; junction bases with no gene match: 3. The germline V gene encodes CDR1 SEHNR and CDR2 FQNEAQ (reference sequence). The CDR3 is 16 amino acids. Written as DNA, the CDR3 is TGTGCCAGCAGCTCCCGGACTAGCGGGAGGGACAATGAGCAGTTCTTC. Protein sequence: CASSSRTSGRDNEQFF.

With respect to this clonotype: A read error is possible here, since a much larger clone lies one base away. Here the CDR3 reads CASSVRDREARNIQYF. CDR3 DNA: TGTGCCAGCAGCGTCCGGGACAGAGAAGCCAGAAACATTCAGTACTTC. This rearrangement joins TRBV5-5 to TRBJ2-4, with 7 bases matching TRBD1. This CDR3 contains 16 residues. CDR1 is SGHKS and CDR2 is YYEKEE in the germline V gene (reference sequence).

Many counts were recorded for this clonotype. The V call is TRBV7-3, the J call TRBJ2-2; 13 bases are shared with TRBD2. V lost 4 bases and J lost 5; bases outside the gene matches: 4. There are 16 residues in the CDR3. Germline V gene lookup returns CDR1 SGHTA and CDR2 FQGTGA. The CDR3 loop is CASSSGLAGETGELFF. CDR3 DNA sequence: TGTGCCAGCAGCTCCGGACTAGCGGGGGAAACCGGGGAGCTGTTTTTT.